The source of this TCR beta chain is a study of cytomegalovirus exposure and HLA in healthy donors. The primer mix had 60 Vbeta and 13 Jbeta primers. Original processing notes: The count from a later analysis was tens of millions of unique TCR beta chains, 9.5 million to 13 million of them shared. Produced via immunoSEQ multiplex PCR; TCRdb's table is partial and in-frame only. The V and J calls and clone size were taken over from that table, and D and trimming were inferred from the DNA. The sample includes under 200,000 clones, roughly 85% of them seen just once. Trimming took 7 bases from V and 7 from J; bases not matched to a gene: 10. CDR1 SGHTS and CDR2 YDEGEE come from the germline V gene. This CDR3 has 14 residues. Of note for this clone: What it binds is not known.

Study results and caveats: The likely explanation for a cluster of highly shared sequence variants was sequencing artifact.

The clonotype originates from a young woman in good health and CMV-seropositive. This sequence joins TRBV5-8 and TRBJ2-1, with TRBD2 matching 8 bases. Sequencing was done on a sample of PBMCs. CDR3 coding DNA: TGTGCCAGCGAAGAGGCGGGAGGAAGGAATGAGCAGTTCTTC. Residues: CASEEAGGRNEQFF. Using reference TRBV5-8 and TRBJ2-1 for the parts outside the CDR3, the full variable domain is EAGVTQSPTHLIKTRGQQATLRCSPISGHTSVYWYQQALGLGLQFLLWYDEGEERNRGNFPPRFSGRQFPNYSSELNVNALELEDSALYLCASEEAGGRNEQFFGPGTRLTVL.